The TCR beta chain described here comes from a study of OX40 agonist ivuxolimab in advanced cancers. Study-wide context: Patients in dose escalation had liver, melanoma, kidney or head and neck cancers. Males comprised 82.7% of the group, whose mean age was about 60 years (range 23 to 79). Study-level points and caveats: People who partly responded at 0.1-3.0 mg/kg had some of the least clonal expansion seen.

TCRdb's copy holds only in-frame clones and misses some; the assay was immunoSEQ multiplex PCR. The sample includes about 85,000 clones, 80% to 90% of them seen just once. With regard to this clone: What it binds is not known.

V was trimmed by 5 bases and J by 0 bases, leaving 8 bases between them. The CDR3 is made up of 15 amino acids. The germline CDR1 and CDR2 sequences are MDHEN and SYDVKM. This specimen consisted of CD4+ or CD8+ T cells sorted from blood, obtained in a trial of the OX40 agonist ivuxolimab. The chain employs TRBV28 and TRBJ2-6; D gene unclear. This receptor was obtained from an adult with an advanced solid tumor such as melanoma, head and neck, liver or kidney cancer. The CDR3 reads CASSIPLSGANVLTF. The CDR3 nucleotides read TGTGCCAGCAGTATCCCCCTCTCTGGGGCCAACGTCCTGACTTTC.